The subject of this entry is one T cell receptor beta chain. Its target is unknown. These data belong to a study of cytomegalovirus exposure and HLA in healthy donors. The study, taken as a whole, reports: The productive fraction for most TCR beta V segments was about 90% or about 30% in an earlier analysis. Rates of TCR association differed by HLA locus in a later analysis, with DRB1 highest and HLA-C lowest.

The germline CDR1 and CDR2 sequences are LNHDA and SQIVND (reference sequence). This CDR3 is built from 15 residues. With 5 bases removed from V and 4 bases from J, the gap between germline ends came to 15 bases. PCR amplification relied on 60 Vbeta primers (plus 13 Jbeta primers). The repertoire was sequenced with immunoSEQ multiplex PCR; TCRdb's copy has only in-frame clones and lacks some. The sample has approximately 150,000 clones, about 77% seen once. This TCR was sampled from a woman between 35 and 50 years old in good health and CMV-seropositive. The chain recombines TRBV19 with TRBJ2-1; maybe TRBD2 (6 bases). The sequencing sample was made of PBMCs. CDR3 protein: CASSSSGGNYNEQFF. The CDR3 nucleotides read TGTGCCAGTAGTTCCTCGGGCGGGAATTACAATGAGCAGTTCTTC.